Below, 5 T cell receptor beta chains from the same sample are listed, as sequenced in a study of a mutant IDH1 vaccine in newly diagnosed glioma. Profiling relied on immunoSEQ multiplex PCR, and the TCRdb table lists in-frame clones only, not all of them. The table lists roughly 120,000 clones, about nine tenths of them singletons. The time point was: week 11, during vaccination. Alongside topical imiquimod, each dose of vaccine comprised 300 ug of mutant IDH1 20-mer peptide. These receptors have no identified antigens. Source: PBMCs, taken from a glioma patient whose treatment included an IDH1 peptide vaccine. The receptors come from a woman between 50 and 59 years old with glioma.

The DNA of the CDR3 is TGTGCCAGCAGGATGGGGGATACGCAGTATTTT. Translated: CASRMGDTQYF. V and J are TRBV6-6 and TRBJ2-3; D unclear. Trimming took 6 bases from V and 6 from J, leaving 7 bases between them. Germline-derived CDR1 and CDR2 are MNHNY and SVGAGI (reference sequence). The CDR3 runs 11 residues.

The J gene is TRBJ1-6, the V gene TRBV2; D may be TRBD1 (6 bases). CDR1 and CDR2 from the germline V gene are SNHLY and FYNNEI. The CDR3 loop spans 13 amino acids. Trimming pared 11 bases from V and 4 bases from J, leaving 12 bases between. CDR3 in amino acids: CAGRTVYNSPLHF. The CDR3 region has the DNA TGTGCCGGACGGACAGTTTATAATTCACCCCTCCACTTT.

The chain joins TRBV5-1 to TRBJ1-1; D is ambiguous. The V gene lost 1 base and the J gene lost 3 bases, with 10 bases spanning the gap. Germline assignment: CDR1 SGHRS and CDR2 YFSETQ. CDR3 length: 14 residues. CDR3 nucleotides: TGCGCCAGCAGCTTGAGAGGCGGAGACACTGAAGCTTTCTTT. Translating gives CASSLRGGDTEAFF.

V usage is TRBV11-3 and J usage is TRBJ2-7, with a tentative D call TRBD2 (5 bases). The length of the CDR3 is 15 residues. Germline CDR1 reads SGHNT; CDR2 reads YENEEA. The V end was cut by 1 base, the J end by 0 bases, with 10 bases between. The CDR3 here is CASSLGGSSSYEQYF. CDR3 bases: TGTGCCAGCAGCTTAGGCGGGTCGAGCTCCTACGAGCAGTACTTC.

The chain uses TRBV7-2 and TRBJ2-7, with 9 nucleotides matching TRBD2. Germline V gene lookup returns CDR1 SGHTA and CDR2 FQGNSA. J lost 0 bases, V lost 3 bases, and 3 bases had no gene match. The CDR3 is 15 residues long. The CDR3 nucleotides read TGTGCCAGCAGCTTCCTAGCGGGGTCCTCCTACGAGCAGTACTTC. Encoded protein: CASSFLAGSSYEQYF.